This T cell receptor (beta chain) derives from a study of CD8 T cells in ankylosing spondylitis. Quantitative molecular-barcoded 5'-RACE generated the TCR beta libraries. TCRdb reprocessed the 5' RACE reads via MiXCR and lists one record per CDR3 protein. This sample has 250,000 to 400,000 distinct CDR3 sequences, with around 10% found just once. In regard to this clonotype: Antigen: not known.

Germline V gene sequence: CDR1 SGHRS, CDR2 YFSETQ. This CDR3 spans 16 amino acids. The J segment lost 4 bases and the V segment lost 2 bases, leaving 6 bases of the junction unmatched. Broader study findings: Seemingly characteristic of ankylosing spondylitis blood was a TCR beta motif consisting of under 10 highly homologous variants.

The rearrangement uses TRBV5-1 and TRBJ2-3; 11 nucleotides agree with TRBD2. Sequencing used blood, either unsorted or a sorted T cell fraction (not recorded which). This TCR was sampled from a female donor with ankylosing spondylitis or in good health (not recorded which). CDR3 residues: CASSLDGLAGSDTQYF. The CDR3 nucleotides are TGCGCCAGCAGCTTAGATGGACTAGCGGGCTCAGATACGCAGTATTTT.